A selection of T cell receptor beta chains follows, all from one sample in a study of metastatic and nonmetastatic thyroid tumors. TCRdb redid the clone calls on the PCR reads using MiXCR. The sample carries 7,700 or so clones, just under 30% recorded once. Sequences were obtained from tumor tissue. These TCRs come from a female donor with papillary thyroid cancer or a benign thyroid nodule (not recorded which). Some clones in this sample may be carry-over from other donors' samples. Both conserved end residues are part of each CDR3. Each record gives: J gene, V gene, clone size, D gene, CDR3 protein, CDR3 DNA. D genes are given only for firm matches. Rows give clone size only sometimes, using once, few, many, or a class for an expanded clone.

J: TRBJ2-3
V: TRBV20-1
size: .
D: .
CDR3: CSARAYMSSTDTQYF
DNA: TGCAGTGCTAGAGCATATATGTCTAGCACAGATACGCAGTATTTT

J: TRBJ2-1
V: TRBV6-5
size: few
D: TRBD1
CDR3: CASSYFRRQGANNEQFF
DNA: TGTGCCAGCAGTTACTTTCGCAGACAGGGGGCGAACAATGAGCAGTTCTTC

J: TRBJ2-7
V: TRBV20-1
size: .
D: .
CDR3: CSALRGGSSYEQYF
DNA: TGCAGTGCTCTGCGAGGGGGGAGCTCCTACGAGCAGTACTTC

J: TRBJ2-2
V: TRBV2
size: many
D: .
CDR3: CASSEFRGNTGELFF
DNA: TGTGCCAGCAGTGAATTTCGGGGGAACACCGGGGAGCTGTTTTTT

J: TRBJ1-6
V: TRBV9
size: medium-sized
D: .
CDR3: CASSPRQDAGNSPLHF
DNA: TGTGCCAGCAGCCCCAGGCAGGACGCAGGAAATTCACCCCTCCACTTT

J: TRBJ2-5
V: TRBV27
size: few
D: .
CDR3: CASSRGGWQETQYF
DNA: TGTGCCAGCAGTAGGGGGGGATGGCAAGAGACCCAGTACTTC

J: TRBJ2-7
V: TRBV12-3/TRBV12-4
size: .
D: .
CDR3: CASSLGTDSEQYF
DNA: TGTGCCAGCAGTTTAGGGACTGACAGCGAGCAGTACTTC

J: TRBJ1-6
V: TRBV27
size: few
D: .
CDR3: CASSRGVGRSYNSPLHF
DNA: TGTGCCAGCAGTAGGGGGGTAGGTCGTTCCTATAATTCACCCCTCCACTTT

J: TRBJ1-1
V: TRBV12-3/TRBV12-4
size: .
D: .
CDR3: CASSLQGRSTEAFF
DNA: TGTGCCAGCAGTTTGCAGGGAAGATCCACTGAAGCTTTCTTT

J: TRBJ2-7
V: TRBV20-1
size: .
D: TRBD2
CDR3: CSASETSGKGYEQYF
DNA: TGCAGTGCTAGTGAGACTAGCGGGAAAGGGTACGAGCAGTACTTC

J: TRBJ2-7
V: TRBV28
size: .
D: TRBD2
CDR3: CASNPGLAGDEQYF
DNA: TGTGCCAGCAACCCGGGACTAGCGGGGGACGAGCAGTACTTC

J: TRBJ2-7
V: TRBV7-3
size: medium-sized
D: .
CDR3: CASSLFGGTIDEQYF
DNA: TGTGCCAGCAGCTTATTCGGGGGTACGATCGACGAGCAGTACTTC

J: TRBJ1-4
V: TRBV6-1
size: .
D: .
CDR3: CASSPAGGINEKLFF
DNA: TGTGCCAGCAGTCCGGCGGGCGGTATTAATGAAAAACTGTTTTTT

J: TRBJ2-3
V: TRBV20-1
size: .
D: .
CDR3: CSAAGTSTDTQYF
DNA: TGCAGTGCTGCAGGGACTAGCACAGATACGCAGTATTTT

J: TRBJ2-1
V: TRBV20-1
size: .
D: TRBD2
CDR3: CSAISGASGTYNEQFF
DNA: TGCAGTGCTATCTCGGGGGCTAGCGGGACCTACAATGAGCAGTTCTTC

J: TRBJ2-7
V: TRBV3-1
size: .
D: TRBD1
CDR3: CASSQGRGRGLEQYF
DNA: TGTGCCAGCAGCCAGGGACGTGGCAGGGGGCTCGAGCAGTACTTC

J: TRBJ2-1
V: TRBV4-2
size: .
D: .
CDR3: CASSPGRVDEQFF
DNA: TGTGCCAGCAGCCCGGGTCGCGTGGATGAGCAGTTCTTC

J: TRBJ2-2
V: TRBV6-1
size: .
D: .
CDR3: CASRKGGLNTGELFF
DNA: TGTGCCAGCAGAAAGGGCGGTTTGAACACCGGGGAGCTGTTTTTT

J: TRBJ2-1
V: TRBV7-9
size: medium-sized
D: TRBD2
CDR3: CASSFGPGLGYNEQFF
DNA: TGTGCCAGCAGCTTCGGCCCGGGACTAGGTTACAATGAGCAGTTCTTC

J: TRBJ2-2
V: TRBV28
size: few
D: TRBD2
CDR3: CASSRTSEAGELSF
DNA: TGTGCCAGCAGTAGGACTAGCGAGGCCGGGGAGCTGTCTTTT

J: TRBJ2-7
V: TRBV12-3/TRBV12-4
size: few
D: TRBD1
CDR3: CASSMYRGRDGRYF
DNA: TGTGCCAGCAGCATGTACAGGGGACGGGACGGGCGGTACTTC

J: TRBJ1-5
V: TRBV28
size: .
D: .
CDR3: CASIFTGRNQPQHF
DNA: TGTGCCAGCATTTTTACAGGGCGCAATCAGCCCCAGCATTTT

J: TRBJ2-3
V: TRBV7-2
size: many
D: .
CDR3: CASSPWKSSTDTQYF
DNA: TGTGCCAGCAGCCCCTGGAAGTCTAGCACAGATACGCAGTATTTT

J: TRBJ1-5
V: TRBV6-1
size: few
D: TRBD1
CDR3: CASRGDSDQPQHF
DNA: TGTGCCAGCAGGGGGGACAGTGATCAGCCCCAGCATTTT

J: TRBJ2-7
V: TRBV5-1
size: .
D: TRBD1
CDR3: CASSSPGQGTYEQYF
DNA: TGCGCCAGCAGCTCCCCGGGACAGGGCACCTACGAGCAGTACTTC

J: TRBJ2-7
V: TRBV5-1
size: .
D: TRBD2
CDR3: CASNLVSTGLAGESYEQYF
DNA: TGCGCCAGCAACTTGGTCTCTACGGGACTAGCGGGAGAGTCCTACGAGCAGTACTTC

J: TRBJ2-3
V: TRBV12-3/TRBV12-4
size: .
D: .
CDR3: CASSRDSTDTQYF
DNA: TGTGCCTCGAGCCGGGATAGCACAGATACGCAATATTTT

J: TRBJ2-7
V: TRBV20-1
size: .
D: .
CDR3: CSALDHLNTYEQYF
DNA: TGCAGTGCCCTCGATCACCTCAATACCTACGAGCAGTACTTC

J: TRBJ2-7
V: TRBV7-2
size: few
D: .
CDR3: CASSLDYYSSYEQYF
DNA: TGTGCCAGCAGCTTAGACTACTACAGCTCCTACGAGCAGTACTTC

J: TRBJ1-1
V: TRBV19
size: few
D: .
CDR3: CASSMRENTEAFF
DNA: TGTGCCAGTAGTATGAGGGAGAACACTGAAGCTTTCTTT

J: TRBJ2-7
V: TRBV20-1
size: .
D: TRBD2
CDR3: CSAQQVDRTTSGRAHEQYF
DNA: TGCAGTGCTCAACAAGTGGACAGGACGACTAGCGGGAGGGCCCACGAGCAGTACTTC

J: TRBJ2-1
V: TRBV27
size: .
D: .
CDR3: CASSSALARASYNEQFF
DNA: TGTGCCAGCAGTTCTGCCCTAGCGCGGGCCTCCTACAATGAGCAGTTCTTT

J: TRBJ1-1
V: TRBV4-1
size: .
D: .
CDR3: CASSQGARVEAFF
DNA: TGCGCCAGCAGCCAGGGGGCTCGTGTTGAAGCTTTCTTT

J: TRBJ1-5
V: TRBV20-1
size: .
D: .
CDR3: CSARRPDFNQPQHF
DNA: TGCAGTGCTAGACGCCCCGACTTTAATCAGCCCCAGCATTTT

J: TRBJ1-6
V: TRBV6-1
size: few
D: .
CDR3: CAISRVGISPLHF
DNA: TGTGCCATCTCAAGGGTAGGGATTTCACCCCTCCACTTT

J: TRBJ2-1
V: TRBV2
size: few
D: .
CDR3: CASSLGPGASNVQFF
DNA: TGTGCGAGCAGTTTAGGACCGGGGGCAAGCAATGTGCAGTTCTTC

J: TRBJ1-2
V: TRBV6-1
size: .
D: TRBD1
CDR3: CASSSDRGSGGYTF
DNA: TGTGCCAGCAGTTCCGACAGGGGGTCTGGTGGCTACACCTTC

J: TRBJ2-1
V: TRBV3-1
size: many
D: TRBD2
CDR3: CASSQGVGLAGDSYNEQFF
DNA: TGTGCCAGCAGCCAAGGGGTAGGACTAGCGGGTGACTCCTACAATGAGCAGTTCTTC

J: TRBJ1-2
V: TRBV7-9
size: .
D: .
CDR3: CASSTSGADYGYTF
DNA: TGTGCCAGCAGCACCTCAGGGGCTGACTATGGCTACACCTTC

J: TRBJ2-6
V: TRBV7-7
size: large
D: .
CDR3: CASSPGQASGANVLTF
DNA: TGTGCTAGCAGCCCCGGACAAGCCTCTGGGGCCAACGTCCTGACTTTC

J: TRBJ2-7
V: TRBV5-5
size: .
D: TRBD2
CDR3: CASSLDPGGRGHEQYF
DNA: TGTGCCAGCAGCTTGGATCCCGGCGGGAGAGGCCACGAGCAGTACTTC

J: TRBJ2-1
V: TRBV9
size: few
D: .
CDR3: CVSSVGGRLYNEQFF
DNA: TGTGTCAGCAGCGTTGGTGGGAGACTCTACAATGAGCAGTTCTTC

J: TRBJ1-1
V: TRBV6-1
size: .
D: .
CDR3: CASSQKNRGLSNTEAFF
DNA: TGTGCCAGCAGTCAGAAAAACCGGGGGCTATCGAACACTGAAGCTTTCTTT

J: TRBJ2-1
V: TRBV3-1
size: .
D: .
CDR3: CASSQEGIRQFF
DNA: TGTGCCAGCAGCCAAGAGGGGATTAGGCAGTTCTTC

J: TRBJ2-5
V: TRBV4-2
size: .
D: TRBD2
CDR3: CASSQENGVAGGRQETQYF
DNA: TGTGCCAGCAGCCAAGAGAACGGGGTAGCGGGGGGAAGGCAAGAGACCCAGTACTTC

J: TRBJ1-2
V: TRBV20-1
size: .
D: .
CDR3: CSASIRQGPYGYTF
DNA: TGCAGTGCTAGCATCCGACAAGGGCCGTATGGCTACACCTTC

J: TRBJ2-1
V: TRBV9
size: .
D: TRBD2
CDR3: CASSDRTSRVNNEQFF
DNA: TGTGCCAGCAGCGATCGGACTAGTCGGGTCAACAATGAGCAGTTCTTC

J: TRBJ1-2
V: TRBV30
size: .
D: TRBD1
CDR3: CASRQGNYGYTF
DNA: TGTGCCTCTAGACAGGGGAACTATGGCTACACCTTC

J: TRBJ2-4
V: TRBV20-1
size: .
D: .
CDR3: CSATKGTLPKNIQYF
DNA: TGCAGTGCCACCAAGGGAACTCTGCCCAAAAACATTCAGTACTTC

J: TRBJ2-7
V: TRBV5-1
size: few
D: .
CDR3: CASSLGGEQYF
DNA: TGCGCCAGCAGCTTGGGAGGCGAGCAGTACTTC

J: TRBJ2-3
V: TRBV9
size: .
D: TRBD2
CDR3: CASSVGAGGFTDTQYF
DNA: TGTGCCAGCAGCGTAGGAGCGGGGGGCTTCACAGATACGCAGTATTTT

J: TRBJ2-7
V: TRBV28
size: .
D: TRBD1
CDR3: CASSSTTGALAYEQYF
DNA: TGTGCCAGCAGTTCTACAACAGGGGCCTTAGCCTACGAGCAGTACTTC

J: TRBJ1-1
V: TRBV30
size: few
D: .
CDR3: CAWSVGRGSEAFF
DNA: TGTGCCTGGAGTGTCGGCAGGGGAAGTGAAGCTTTCTTT

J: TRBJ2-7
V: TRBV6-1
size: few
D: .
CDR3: CASSHRDGYEQYF
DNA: TGTGCCAGCAGCCACAGGGACGGCTACGAGCAGTACTTC

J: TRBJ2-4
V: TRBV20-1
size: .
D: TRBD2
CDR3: CSARDTSGSGNIQYF
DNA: TGCAGTGCTAGAGACACTAGCGGGAGCGGAAACATTCAGTACTTC

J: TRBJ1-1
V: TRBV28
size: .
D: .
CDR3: CASSFPQTDEAFF
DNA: TGTGCCAGCAGTTTCCCCCAGACGGACGAAGCTTTCTTT

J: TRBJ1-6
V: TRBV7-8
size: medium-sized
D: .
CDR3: CASSLADPGSPLHF
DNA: TGTGCCAGCAGCTTAGCGGATCCGGGATCACCCCTCCACTTT

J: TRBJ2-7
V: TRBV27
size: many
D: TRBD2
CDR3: CASSTRGGLSYEQYF
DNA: TGTGCCAGCAGCACCCGCGGGGGACTCTCCTACGAGCAGTACTTC